The 14 T cell receptor beta chains below come from one sample, sequenced in a study of blood T cell repertoires in COVID-19. Method: immunoSEQ multiplex PCR; TCRdb's copy keeps in-frame clones and lacks some. The table includes hundreds of thousands of clones, roughly four fifths detected once. Sequencing was carried out using peripheral blood. The receptors derive from a woman aged 70-85 years with acute or convalescent COVID-19.

The gene calls are TRBV19 and TRBJ1-5; D perhaps matches TRBD1 (5 bases). Germline assignment: CDR1 LNHDA and CDR2 SQIVND (reference sequence). Trimming shortened V by 5 bases and J by 6 bases, and 17 bases separated the two germline ends. The CDR3 loop spans 15 amino acids. CDR3 amino acids: CASSPQGTGSQPQHF. The CDR3 bases are TGTGCCAGTAGTCCGCAAGGGACCGGGAGTCAGCCCCAGCATTTT.

The rearrangement uses TRBV6-2 or TRBV6-3 and TRBJ2-3; 10 bases fit TRBD2. After removal of 3 bases from V and 5 bases from J, the junction contained 20 bases not matched to a gene. The CDR3 totals 20 residues. The germline gives CDR1 MNHEY, CDR2 SVGEGT. The CDR3: CASSYLRRERGGRVRDTQYF. In DNA, the CDR3 is TGTGCCAGCAGTTATCTAAGGAGGGAGCGGGGGGGCCGAGTCAGAGATACGCAGTATTTT.

This chain connects TRBV10-3 to TRBJ1-5; a possible D gene is TRBD1 (6 bases). Deletions cut 10 bases from V and 0 bases from J, with 16 bases between. The germline V gene encodes CDR1 ENHRY and CDR2 SYGVKD. This CDR3 is 15 amino acids long. CDR3 loop: CASGRTVNSNQPQHF. Here the CDR3 DNA reads TGTGCCAGCGGAAGGACAGTTAATAGCAATCAGCCCCAGCATTTT.

The V gene is TRBV15, the J gene TRBJ1-3; tentatively, D is TRBD1 (5 bases). The CDR3 sequence is 15 residues long. Trimming stripped 9 bases from V and 0 bases from J, with 15 bases between. CDR1 is LNHNV, CDR2 YYDKDF, per germline (reference sequence). This CDR3 is CATERDFTSGNTIYF. The CDR3 region has the DNA TGTGCCACTGAACGGGACTTCACCTCTGGAAACACCATATATTTT.

The rearrangement joins TRBV7-2 to TRBJ1-6, with TRBD1 matching over 7 bases. Germline V gene data show CDR1 as SGHTA and CDR2 as FQGNSA. V shed 5 bases, J shed 7 bases, and the junction held 8 bases outside the gene matches. This CDR3 contains 15 residues. CDR3: CASSAGTAFNSPLHF. CDR3 coding DNA: TGTGCCAGCAGCGCCGGGACAGCTTTCAATTCACCCCTCCACTTT.

This sequence joins TRBV7-2 and TRBJ1-5; unclear D gene. This CDR3 has 15 residues. CDR1 and CDR2 from the germline V gene are SGHTA and FQGNSA. Trimming shortened V by 2 bases and J by 7 bases, and 15 bases separated the two germline ends. CDR3: CASSLSPAGGQPQHF. The CDR3 DNA follows: TGTGCCAGCAGCTTATCACCTGCCGGAGGCCAGCCCCAGCATTTT.

The rearrangement uses TRBV19 and TRBJ2-6; TRBD1 matches 9 bases. Germline V lookup: CDR1 LNHDA, CDR2 SQIVND (reference sequence). V was clipped by 2 bases and J by 3 bases; unmatched bases: 11. The CDR3 covers 19 residues. In DNA, the CDR3 is TGTGCCAGTAGTATAAGGACGGGACAGGGTTCATTTGGGGCCAACGTCCTGACTTTC. It encodes CASSIRTGQGSFGANVLTF.

The V gene is TRBV7-2, the J gene TRBJ2-5, with TRBD2 matching over 7 bases. The CDR3 is 13 residues long. From germline, CDR1 is SGHTA and CDR2 FQGNSA. V shed 5 bases, J shed 5 bases, and the junction held 5 bases outside the gene matches. The CDR3 sequence is CASSLLARETQYF. DNA for the CDR3: TGTGCCAGCAGCCTACTAGCGCGGGAGACCCAGTACTTC.

V usage is TRBV9 and J usage is TRBJ1-2; no clear D. V lost 0 bases and J 8 bases, leaving 14 bases between the germline ends. CDR1 and CDR2 (germline): SGDLS, YYNGEE. CDR3 size: 14 residues. This CDR3 reads CASSVAWSMEGYTF. The CDR3 DNA sequence: TGTGCCAGCAGCGTAGCGTGGTCAATGGAGGGCTACACCTTC.

The chain has TRBV27 and TRBJ1-1; 8 bases align to TRBD1. The length of the CDR3 is 15 residues. Germline values: CDR1 MNHEY, CDR2 SMNVEV (reference sequence). The J segment lost 4 bases and the V segment lost 4 bases, leaving 8 bases of the junction unmatched. As DNA, the CDR3 is TGTGCCAGCAGTTCCCCCGGGACAGGAACCACTGAAGCTTTCTTT. Encoded protein: CASSSPGTGTTEAFF.

The chain has TRBV23-1 and TRBJ2-7; D remains ambiguous. TRBV23-1 is an ORF, with its function uncertain. This CDR3 comprises 14 residues. Trimming removed 4 bases from V and 5 bases from J, with 15 bases in between. CDR3 residues: CASSPEIASDEQYF. As DNA, the CDR3 is TGCGCCAGCAGTCCCGAGATTGCATCGGACGAGCAGTACTTC.

The V and J genes are TRBV5-4 and TRBJ2-1, with 9 positions matching TRBD2. Germline V gene data show CDR1 as SGHNT and CDR2 as YYREEE (reference sequence). This CDR3 has 13 residues. The CDR3 loop is CTIGGGGINEQFF. The CDR3 region has the DNA TGTACAATTGGCGGGGGGGGCATCAATGAGCAGTTCTTC.

The V gene is TRBV7-2, the J gene TRBJ1-3; 9 bases line up with TRBD1. In germline, CDR1 is SGHTA, CDR2 FQGNSA. V shed 4 bases and J 4 bases; nucleotides not matched to a gene: 5. The CDR3 is 15 amino acids. This CDR3 is CASSSYRGPGNTIYF. CDR3 bases: TGTGCCAGCAGCTCGTACAGGGGGCCGGGAAACACCATATATTTT. The entire variable domain, with the rest obtained from reference TRBV7-2 and TRBJ1-3, is as follows: GAGVSQSPSNKVTEKGKDVELRCDPISGHTALYWYRQSLGQGLEFLIYFQGNSAPDKSGLPSDRFSAERTGGSVSTLTIQRTQQEDSAVYLCASSSYRGPGNTIYFGEGSWLTVV.

This rearrangement joins TRBV28 to TRBJ1-5; a possible D gene is TRBD1 (6 bases). The CDR3 is 14 amino acids. Germline V gives CDR1 MDHEN, CDR2 SYDVKM. V lost 10 bases and J 0 bases, leaving 13 bases between the germline ends. Here the CDR3 DNA reads TGTGCCACCCGGGACACTTCTAGCAATCAGCCCCAGCATTTT. Protein product: CATRDTSSNQPQHF.